This is a list of T cell receptor beta chains from one sample in a study of T cells in Graves' hyperthyroidism and ophthalmopathy. TCRdb reanalysed the multiplex PCR reads using MiXCR and keeps one entry per CDR3 protein. The sample comprises roughly 740,000 distinct CDR3 sequences, 16% of which are singletons, and under 10% rests with the top ten. The sample was blood. Every receptor here comes from a man aged 18 to 29 with Graves' hyperthyroidism. Both conserved end residues are part of each CDR3. The order of the fields is J gene, clone size, V gene, D gene, CDR3 DNA, CDR3 protein. A D gene is named only where the DNA matches it firmly. A clone size is listed for some rows: how often the clone was seen (once, few, many), or a class if it is expanded.

J: TRBJ1-4; size: .; V: TRBV28; D: .; DNA: TGTGCCAGCAGTTCTCCCCTTTCAAGGGAAAAACTGTTTTTT; CDR3: CASSSPLSREKLFF
J: TRBJ2-7; size: .; V: TRBV6-9; D: TRBD1; DNA: TGTGCCAGCAGTTACGGACAGGGGGGCGACGAGCAGTACTTC; CDR3: CASSYGQGGDEQYF
J: TRBJ2-3; size: many; V: TRBV2; D: TRBD2; DNA: TGTGCCAGCAGGACGGGAGGTTCAGATACGCAGTATTTT; CDR3: CASRTGGSDTQYF
J: TRBJ2-5; size: .; V: TRBV20-1; D: .; DNA: TGCAGTGCTAGAGATTTTAAGGGGGGGGAGACCCAGTACTTC; CDR3: CSARDFKGGETQYF
J: TRBJ2-4; size: few; V: TRBV2; D: TRBD2; DNA: TGTGCCAGCAGCGGACCCGGGGGGGGCGGAAACATTCAGTACTTC; CDR3: CASSGPGGGGNIQYF
J: TRBJ1-1; size: many; V: TRBV28; D: .; DNA: TGTGCCAGCAGTTTCGGACCGGAGGTGGCTGAAGCTTTCTTT; CDR3: CASSFGPEVAEAFF
J: TRBJ2-2; size: .; V: TRBV7-8; D: .; DNA: TGTGCCAGCAGCCCGCCGATAAGGAACACCGGGGAGCTGTTTTTT; CDR3: CASSPPIRNTGELFF
J: TRBJ2-7; size: .; V: TRBV24-1; D: .; DNA: TGTGCCACCAGTGACGACTACGAGCAGTACTTC; CDR3: CATSDDYEQYF
J: TRBJ1-5; size: few; V: TRBV19; D: TRBD1; DNA: TGTGCCAGTAGCCACGGACAGGGGGCACCCTTTTATAGCAATCAGCCCCAGCATTTT; CDR3: CASSHGQGAPFYSNQPQHF
J: TRBJ2-7; size: many; V: TRBV6-2/TRBV6-3; D: TRBD2; DNA: TGTGCCAGCACCCACGGGGGGGGCTACGAGCAGTACTTC; CDR3: CASTHGGGYEQYF
J: TRBJ2-1; size: many; V: TRBV2; D: .; DNA: TGTGCCAGCACGATTGGGACTTTGAGTAGCTACAATGAGCAGTTCTTC; CDR3: CASTIGTLSSYNEQFF
J: TRBJ2-7; size: many; V: TRBV28; D: .; DNA: TGTGCCAGCAGTGGCTCAGGGTGGGCAGGCTCCTACGAGCAGTACTTC; CDR3: CASSGSGWAGSYEQYF
J: TRBJ2-1; size: many; V: TRBV11-2; D: .; DNA: TGTGCCAGCAGCCTGAGAGGAGGTACCTCCAATGAGCAGTTCTTC; CDR3: CASSLRGGTSNEQFF
J: TRBJ2-4; size: .; V: TRBV20-1; D: .; DNA: TGCAGTGCTAGAGATGTCGGGGGCCTCGGAAACATTCAGTACTTC; CDR3: CSARDVGGLGNIQYF
J: TRBJ1-2; size: few; V: TRBV5-1; D: .; DNA: TGCGCCAGCAGCTTGGTCGGAGGGACCTATGGCTACACCTTC; CDR3: CASSLVGGTYGYTF
J: TRBJ1-1; size: many; V: TRBV28; D: TRBD1; DNA: TGTGCCAGCAGTTTGCGGACAGGGCGGGGGACTGAAGCTTTCTTT; CDR3: CASSLRTGRGTEAFF
J: TRBJ2-1; size: few; V: TRBV4-1; D: .; DNA: TGCGCCAGCAGCACCCAGGGCTATGAGCAGTTCTTC; CDR3: CASSTQGYEQFF
J: TRBJ1-5; size: many; V: TRBV6-1; D: TRBD1; DNA: TGTGCCAGCAGACGACAGGGGGCTTATCAGCCCCAGCATTTT; CDR3: CASRRQGAYQPQHF
J: TRBJ1-5; size: many; V: TRBV30; D: .; DNA: TGTGCCTGGAGCCGGGACAGCAATCAGCCCCAGCATTTT; CDR3: CAWSRDSNQPQHF
J: TRBJ2-7; size: many; V: TRBV28; D: .; DNA: TGTGCCAGCAGTTTAGGGGTCGTCCGCTACGAGCAGTACTTC; CDR3: CASSLGVVRYEQYF
J: TRBJ1-2; size: few; V: TRBV6-2/TRBV6-3; D: .; DNA: TGTGCCAGCAGTTACCCGGACAGCTATGGCTACACCTTC; CDR3: CASSYPDSYGYTF
J: TRBJ2-4; size: .; V: TRBV27; D: TRBD2; DNA: TGTGCCAGCAGGGGGGGGAATCGAGCCAAAAACATTCAGTACTTC; CDR3: CASRGGNRAKNIQYF
J: TRBJ2-7; size: few; V: TRBV18; D: .; DNA: TGTGCCAGCTCAGGGGGGACACAAACCTACGAGCAGTACTTC; CDR3: CASSGGTQTYEQYF
J: TRBJ1-2; size: many; V: TRBV28; D: .; DNA: TGTGCCAGCATCGAGATGGGAGAGGGCGGCTACACCTTC; CDR3: CASIEMGEGGYTF
J: TRBJ2-1; size: many; V: TRBV10-3; D: .; DNA: TGTGCCATCAGTGTGCCAGGGATGAACAATGAGCAGTTCTTC; CDR3: CAISVPGMNNEQFF
J: TRBJ2-7; size: .; V: TRBV28; D: .; DNA: TGTGCCAGCAGTTTCGGTAAAGGGGGCTACGAGCAGTACTTC; CDR3: CASSFGKGGYEQYF
J: TRBJ1-2; size: .; V: TRBV27; D: TRBD1; DNA: TGTGCCAGTCACCCGGGACAGCCCTATGGCTACACCTTC; CDR3: CASHPGQPYGYTF
J: TRBJ2-7; size: few; V: TRBV20-1; D: TRBD2; DNA: TGCAGCGCGACCGAGCGGGGGATCGGCGAGCAGTACTTC; CDR3: CSATERGIGEQYF
J: TRBJ2-5; size: few; V: TRBV11-2; D: .; DNA: TGTGCCAGCAGCTTTGGCGGGTCCCAGTACTTC; CDR3: CASSFGGSQYF